What follows describes a single T cell receptor beta chain. No antigen is known for it. This sample was included in a study of beta chain features in type 1 diabetes. Study-wide background: All samples combined gave roughly 100,000,000 sorted cells for examination.

Germline V lookup: CDR1 DFQATT, CDR2 SNEGSKA (reference sequence). The V and J ends lost 3 bases and 10 bases respectively, with 7 bases between them. This CDR3 is built from 10 residues. Every donor provided one heparinised blood draw, which averaged approximately 100 mL. Using CD45RO/CCR7/CD25/CD127/CD95/CD27, CD4+ naive, central memory, regulatory and stem cell-like memory cells were sorted. Study observations and caveats: Compared to healthy donors, patients appeared to have naive, central memory and Treg TCRB repertoires that were more alike. Type 1 diabetes patients had TCRB CDR3s that were shorter (moderately but significantly so) in all four CD4+ subsets.

Of the isolated RNA, all was reverse transcribed, and so the sequenced material was expressed TCRB transcripts. Profiled with immunoSEQ multiplex PCR; TCRdb holds only in-frame clones, not every one. The sample contains a few hundred thousand clones, 15% to 20% of which appear only once. The source of this sequence is a man between 25 and 39 years old with type 1 diabetes. The V gene is TRBV20-1, the J gene TRBJ2-4; D is perhaps TRBD1 or TRBD2 (5 bases each). Input material: naive CD4+ T cells from blood. The CDR3 nucleotides are TGCAGTGCTAGTGGGGGTATTCAGTACTTC. Amino acids: CSASGGIQYF.